Sequencing of this T cell receptor (beta chain) was carried out in a study of blood T cell repertoires in COVID-19. Germline lookup yields CDR1 SEHNR and CDR2 FQNEAQ (reference sequence). V was clipped by 5 bases and J by 4 bases; unmatched bases: 5. The CDR3 has 15 residues. Using immunoSEQ multiplex PCR, the repertoire was profiled, and TCRdb retains in-frame clones only, with some absent. The sample contains approximately 230,000 clones, more than 65% of which appear only once. The clonotype originates from a middle-aged woman with active or convalescent COVID-19. Specimen: peripheral blood. The chain recombines TRBV7-9 with TRBJ2-3; 11 nucleotides match TRBD1. The CDR3 DNA reads TGTGCCAGCAGCCGGAGGGGACAGGGGGCAGATACGCAGTATTTT. Translating gives CASSRRGQGADTQYF.